This T cell receptor (beta chain) was obtained from a study of shared clonotypes between healthy human individuals. Study-wide points: Richness estimates generally favored naive over memory subsets.

The repertoire was sequenced with immunoSEQ multiplex PCR; TCRdb's copy has only in-frame clones and lacks some. Among about 2.4 million clones listed, approximately 93% were seen once. Concerning this clone itself: Its antigen is unknown.

CDR1 and CDR2 (germline): SGDLS, YYNGEE. This CDR3 region has 12 residues. Trimming shortened V by 1 base and J by 7 bases, and 8 bases separated the two germline ends. This sequence was found in a man between 18 and 29 years old in good health. Some clones in this sample may be carry-over from other donors' samples. The specimen sequenced was naive CD4+ T cells from PBMCs. Subset given: CD45RA+ positively selected. This rearrangement joins TRBV9 to TRBJ1-2; D is perhaps TRBD1 (5 bases). CDR3 loop: CASSVSGGGYTF. CDR3 in DNA: TGTGCCAGCAGCGTATCGGGGGGTGGCTACACCTTC.